This T cell receptor beta chain was sequenced for a study of T cell changes during pregnancy in multiple sclerosis. Here immunoSEQ multiplex PCR was the method, and the copy in TCRdb shows in-frame clones only, minus some. The profile shows 18,000 or so clones, roughly nine tenths of them singletons. This clone was picked up one time. The clonotype was recovered from a female donor in good health, enrolled as a control in a pregnancy study. The sequencing here drew on CD8+ T cells from peripheral blood mononuclear cells, taken in the second trimester of pregnancy.

The CDR3 loop reads CASATGGIGNEQYF. DNA of the CDR3: TGTGCCAGCGCCACGGGGGGGATAGGGAACGAGCAGTACTTC. The chain joins TRBV27 to TRBJ2-7; 8 nucleotides line up with TRBD2. J lost 5 bases, V lost 8 bases, and 11 bases had no gene match. Germline CDR1 reads MNHEY; CDR2 reads SMNVEV (reference sequence). There are 14 residues in the CDR3.